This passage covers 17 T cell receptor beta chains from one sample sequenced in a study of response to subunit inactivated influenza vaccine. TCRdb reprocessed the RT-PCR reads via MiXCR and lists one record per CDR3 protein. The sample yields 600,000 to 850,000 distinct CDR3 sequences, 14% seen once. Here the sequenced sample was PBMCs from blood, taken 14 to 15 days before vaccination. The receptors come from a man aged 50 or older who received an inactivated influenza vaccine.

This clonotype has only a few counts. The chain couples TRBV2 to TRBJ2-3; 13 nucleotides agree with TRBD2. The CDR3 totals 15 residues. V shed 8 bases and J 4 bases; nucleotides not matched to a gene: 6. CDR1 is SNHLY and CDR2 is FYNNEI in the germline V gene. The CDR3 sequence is CASGGLAGFSDTQYF. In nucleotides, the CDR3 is TGTGCCAGCGGGGGACTAGCGGGATTTTCAGATACGCAGTATTTT.

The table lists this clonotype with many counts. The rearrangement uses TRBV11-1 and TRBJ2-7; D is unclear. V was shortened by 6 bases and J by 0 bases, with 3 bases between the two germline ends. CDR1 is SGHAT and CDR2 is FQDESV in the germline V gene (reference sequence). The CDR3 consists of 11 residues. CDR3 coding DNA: TGTGCCAGCAGTAACTCCTACGAGCAGTACTTC. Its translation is CASSNSYEQYF.

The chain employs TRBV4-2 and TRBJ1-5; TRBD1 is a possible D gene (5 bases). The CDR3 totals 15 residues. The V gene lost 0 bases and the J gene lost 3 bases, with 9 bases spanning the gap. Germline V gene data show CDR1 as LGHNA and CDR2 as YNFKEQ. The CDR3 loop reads CASSQDGDPNQPQHF. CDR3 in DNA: TGTGCCAGCAGCCAAGATGGGGACCCCAATCAGCCCCAGCATTTT.

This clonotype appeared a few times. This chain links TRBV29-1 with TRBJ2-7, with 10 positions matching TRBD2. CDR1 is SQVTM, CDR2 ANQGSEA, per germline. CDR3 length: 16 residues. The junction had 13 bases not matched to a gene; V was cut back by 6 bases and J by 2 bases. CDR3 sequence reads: CSVIPWGLATTYEQYF. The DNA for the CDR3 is TGCAGCGTGATACCCTGGGGACTAGCGACCACCTACGAGCAGTACTTC.

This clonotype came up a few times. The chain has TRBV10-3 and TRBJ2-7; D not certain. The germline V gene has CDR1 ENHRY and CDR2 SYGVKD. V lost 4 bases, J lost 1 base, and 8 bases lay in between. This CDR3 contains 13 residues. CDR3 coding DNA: TGTGCCATCAGTGTTAAACAGTCCTACGAGCAGTACTTC. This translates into CAISVKQSYEQYF.

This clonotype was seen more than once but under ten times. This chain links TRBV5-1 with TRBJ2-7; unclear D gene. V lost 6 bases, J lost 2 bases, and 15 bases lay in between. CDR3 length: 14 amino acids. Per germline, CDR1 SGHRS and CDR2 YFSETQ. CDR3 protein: CASTQSAATYEQYF. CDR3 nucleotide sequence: TGCGCCAGCACCCAATCGGCAGCCACCTACGAGCAGTACTTC. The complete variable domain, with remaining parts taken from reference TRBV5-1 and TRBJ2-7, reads KAGVTQTPRYLIKTRGQQVTLSCSPISGHRSVSWYQQTPGQGLQFLFEYFSETQRNKGNFPGRFSGRQFSNSRSEMNVSTLELGDSALYLCASTQSAATYEQYFGPGTRLTVT.

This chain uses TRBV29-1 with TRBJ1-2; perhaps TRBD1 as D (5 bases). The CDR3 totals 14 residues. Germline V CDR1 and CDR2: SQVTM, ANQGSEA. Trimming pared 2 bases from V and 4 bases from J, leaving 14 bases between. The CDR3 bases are TGCAGCGTTGAATCGTCAGGGACGATCTATGGCTACACCTTC. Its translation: CSVESSGTIYGYTF. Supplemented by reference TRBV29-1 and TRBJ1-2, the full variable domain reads SAVISQKPSRDICQRGTSLTIQCQVDSQVTMMFWYRQQPGQSLTLIATANQGSEATYESGFVIDKFPISRPNLTFSTLTVSNMSPEDSSIYLCSVESSGTIYGYTFGSGTRLTVV.

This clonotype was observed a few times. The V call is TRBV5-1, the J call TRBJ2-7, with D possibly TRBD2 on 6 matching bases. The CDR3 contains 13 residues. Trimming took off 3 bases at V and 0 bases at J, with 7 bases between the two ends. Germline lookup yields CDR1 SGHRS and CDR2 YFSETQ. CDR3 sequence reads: CASSWDFSYEQYF. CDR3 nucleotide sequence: TGCGCCAGCAGCTGGGACTTCTCCTACGAGCAGTACTTC.

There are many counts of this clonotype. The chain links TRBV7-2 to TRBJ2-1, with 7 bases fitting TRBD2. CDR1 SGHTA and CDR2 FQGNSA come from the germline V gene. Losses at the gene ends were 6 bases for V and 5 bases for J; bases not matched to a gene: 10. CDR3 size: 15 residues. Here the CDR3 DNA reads TGTGCCAGCAGTACCGCGGGGGTAGCCCACAATGAGCAGTTCTTC. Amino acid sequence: CASSTAGVAHNEQFF.

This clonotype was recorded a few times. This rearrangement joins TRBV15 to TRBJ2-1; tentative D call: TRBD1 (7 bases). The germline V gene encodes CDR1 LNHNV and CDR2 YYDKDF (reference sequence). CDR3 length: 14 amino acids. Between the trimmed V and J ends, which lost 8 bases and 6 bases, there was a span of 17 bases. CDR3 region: CATGRTGPFNEQFF. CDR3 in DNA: TGTGCCACCGGGAGGACAGGCCCCTTCAATGAGCAGTTCTTC.

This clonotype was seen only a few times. The CDR3 sequence: CASSFGGGKTQYF. DNA for the CDR3: TGTGCCAGCAGTTTTGGAGGGGGCAAGACCCAGTACTTC. V usage is TRBV12-3 or TRBV12-4 and J usage is TRBJ2-5, with D perhaps matching TRBD1 (7 bases). The CDR3 loop spans 13 amino acids. V dropped 3 bases and J dropped 6 bases, with 11 bases sitting between them.

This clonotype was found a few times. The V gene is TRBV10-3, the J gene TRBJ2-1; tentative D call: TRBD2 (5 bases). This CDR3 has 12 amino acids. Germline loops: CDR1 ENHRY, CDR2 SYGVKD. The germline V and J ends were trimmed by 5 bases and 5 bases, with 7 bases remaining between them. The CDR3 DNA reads TGTGCCATCAGTAGGGAGAACAATGAGCAGTTCTTC. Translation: CAISRENNEQFF.

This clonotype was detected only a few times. Here the CDR3 reads CASSLGRGGKQETQYF. CDR3 nucleotides: TGTGCCAGCAGCTTAGGTCGGGGGGGAAAACAAGAGACCCAGTACTTC. This chain links TRBV11-2 with TRBJ2-5; 8 positions agree with TRBD2. The germline V gene has CDR1 SGHAT and CDR2 FQNNGV. V was clipped by 1 base and J by 2 bases; unmatched bases: 6. This CDR3 comprises 16 residues. The entire variable domain, with the rest obtained from reference TRBV11-2 and TRBJ2-5, is as follows: EAGVAQSPRYKIIEKRQSVAFWCNPISGHATLYWYQQILGQGPKLLIQFQNNGVVDDSQLPKDRFSAERLKGVDSTLKIQPAKLEDSAVYLCASSLGRGGKQETQYFGPGTRLLVL.

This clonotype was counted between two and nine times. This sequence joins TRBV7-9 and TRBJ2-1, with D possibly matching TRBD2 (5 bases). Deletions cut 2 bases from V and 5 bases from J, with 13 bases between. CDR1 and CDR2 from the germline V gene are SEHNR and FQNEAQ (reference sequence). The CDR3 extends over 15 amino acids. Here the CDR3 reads CASSLSGSDNNEQFF. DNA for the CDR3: TGTGCCAGCAGCTTAAGTGGGAGCGACAACAATGAGCAGTTCTTC. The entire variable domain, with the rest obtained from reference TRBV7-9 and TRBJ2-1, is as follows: DTGVSQNPRHKITKRGQNVTFRCDPISEHNRLYWYRQTLGQGPEFLTYFQNEAQLEKSRLLSDRFSAERPKGSFSTLEIQRTEQGDSAMYLCASSLSGSDNNEQFFGPGTRLTVL.

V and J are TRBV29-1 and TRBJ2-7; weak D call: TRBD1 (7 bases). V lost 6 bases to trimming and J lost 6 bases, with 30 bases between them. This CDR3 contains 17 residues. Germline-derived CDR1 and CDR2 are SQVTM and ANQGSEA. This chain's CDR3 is CSVDPGPPRHRGGEQYF. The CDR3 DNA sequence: TGCAGCGTAGACCCCGGCCCTCCCCGGCACAGGGGAGGCGAGCAGTACTTC.

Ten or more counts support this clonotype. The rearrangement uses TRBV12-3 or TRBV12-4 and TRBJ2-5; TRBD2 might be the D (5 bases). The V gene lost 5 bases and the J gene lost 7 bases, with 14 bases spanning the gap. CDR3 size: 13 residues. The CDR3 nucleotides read TGTGCCAGCAGTGGTCGGGTCGCGGGGACCCAGTACTTC. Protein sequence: CASSGRVAGTQYF.

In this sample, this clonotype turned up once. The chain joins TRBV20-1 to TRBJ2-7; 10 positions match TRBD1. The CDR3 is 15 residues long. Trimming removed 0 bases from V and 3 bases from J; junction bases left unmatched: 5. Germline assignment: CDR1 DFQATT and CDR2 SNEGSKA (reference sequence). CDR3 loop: CSARDRGTGVYEQYF. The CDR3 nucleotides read TGCAGTGCTAGAGATCGGGGGACAGGGGTCTACGAGCAGTACTTC.